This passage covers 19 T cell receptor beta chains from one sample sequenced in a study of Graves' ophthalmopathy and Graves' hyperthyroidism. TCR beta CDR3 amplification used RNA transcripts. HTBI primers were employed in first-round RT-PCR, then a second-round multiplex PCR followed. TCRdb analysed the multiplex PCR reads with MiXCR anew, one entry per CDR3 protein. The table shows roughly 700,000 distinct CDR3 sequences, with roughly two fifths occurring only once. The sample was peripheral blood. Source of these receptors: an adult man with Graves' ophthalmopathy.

The CDR3 region is CASSDEGDGAYEQYF. The CDR3 DNA sequence: TGTGCCAGCAGCGATGAGGGGGATGGGGCCTACGAGCAGTACTTC. This rearrangement joins TRBV7-2 to TRBJ2-7; D is possibly TRBD1 (6 bases). V shed 5 bases and J shed 2 bases, with 16 bases lying between them. The CDR3 is 15 amino acids. CDR1 is SGHTA, CDR2 FQGNSA, per germline.

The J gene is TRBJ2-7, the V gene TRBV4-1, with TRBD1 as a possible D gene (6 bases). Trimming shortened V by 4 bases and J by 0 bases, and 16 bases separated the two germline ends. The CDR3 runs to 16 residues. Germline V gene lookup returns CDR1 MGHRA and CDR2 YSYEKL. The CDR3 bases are TGCGCCAGCAGCCGTTTCGGGACACCTAACTCCTACGAGCAGTACTTC. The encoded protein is CASSRFGTPNSYEQYF.

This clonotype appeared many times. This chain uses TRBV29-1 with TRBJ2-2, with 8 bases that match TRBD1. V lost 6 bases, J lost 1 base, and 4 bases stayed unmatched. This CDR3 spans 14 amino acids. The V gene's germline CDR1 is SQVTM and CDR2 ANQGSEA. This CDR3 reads CSVTGTGNTGELFF. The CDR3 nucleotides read TGCAGCGTCACCGGGACAGGGAACACCGGGGAGCTGTTTTTT.

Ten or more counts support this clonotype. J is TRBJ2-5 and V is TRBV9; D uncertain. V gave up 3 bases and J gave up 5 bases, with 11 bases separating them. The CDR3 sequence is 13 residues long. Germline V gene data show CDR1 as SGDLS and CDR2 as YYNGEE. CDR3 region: CASSAALVETQYF. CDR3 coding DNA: TGTGCCAGCAGCGCCGCCTTGGTGGAGACCCAGTACTTC.

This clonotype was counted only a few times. The CDR3 DNA follows: TGTGCCAGCAGTGAAGCACCAGGGAACTCTGGAAACACCATATATTTT. Amino acids: CASSEAPGNSGNTIYF. The V call is TRBV12-3 or TRBV12-4, the J call TRBJ1-3; D perhaps matches TRBD1 (5 bases). V was shortened by 5 bases and J by 0 bases, with 14 bases between the two germline ends. The CDR3 runs 16 residues.

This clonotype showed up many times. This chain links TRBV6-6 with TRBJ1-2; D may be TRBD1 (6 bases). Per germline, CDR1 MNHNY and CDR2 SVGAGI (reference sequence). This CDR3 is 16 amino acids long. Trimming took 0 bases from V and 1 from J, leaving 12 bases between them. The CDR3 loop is CASSYSGAGDNYGYTF. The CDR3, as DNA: TGTGCCAGCAGTTACTCGGGGGCAGGCGATAACTATGGCTACACCTTC.

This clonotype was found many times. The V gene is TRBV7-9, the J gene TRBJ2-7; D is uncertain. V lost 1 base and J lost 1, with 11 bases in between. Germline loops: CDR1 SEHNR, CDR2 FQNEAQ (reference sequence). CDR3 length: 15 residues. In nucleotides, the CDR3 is TGTGCCAGCAGCTTAGGTCTGGGCAGTTCCTACGAGCAGTACTTC. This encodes CASSLGLGSSYEQYF.

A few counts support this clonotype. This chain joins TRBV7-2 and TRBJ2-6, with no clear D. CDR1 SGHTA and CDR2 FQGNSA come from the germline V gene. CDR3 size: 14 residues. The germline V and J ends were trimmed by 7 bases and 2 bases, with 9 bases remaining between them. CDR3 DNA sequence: TGTGCCAGCACTGTGTTCGCTGGGGCCAACGTCCTGACTTTC. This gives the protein CASTVFAGANVLTF. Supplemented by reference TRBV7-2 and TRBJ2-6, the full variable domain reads GAGVSQSPSNKVTEKGKDVELRCDPISGHTALYWYRQSLGQGLEFLIYFQGNSAPDKSGLPSDRFSAERTGGSVSTLTIQRTQQEDSAVYLCASTVFAGANVLTFGAGSRLTVL.

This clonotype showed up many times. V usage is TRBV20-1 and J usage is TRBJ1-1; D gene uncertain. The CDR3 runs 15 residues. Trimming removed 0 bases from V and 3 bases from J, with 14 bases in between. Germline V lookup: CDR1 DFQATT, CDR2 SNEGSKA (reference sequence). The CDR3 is CSARDSKGFDTEAFF. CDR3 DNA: TGCAGTGCTAGAGATAGCAAGGGATTTGACACTGAAGCTTTCTTT.

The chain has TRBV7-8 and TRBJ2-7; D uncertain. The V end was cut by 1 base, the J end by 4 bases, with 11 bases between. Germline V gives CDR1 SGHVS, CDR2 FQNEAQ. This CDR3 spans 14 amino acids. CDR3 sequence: CASSLGQKSYEQYF. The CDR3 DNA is TGTGCCAGCAGCTTAGGGCAGAAATCTTACGAGCAGTACTTC. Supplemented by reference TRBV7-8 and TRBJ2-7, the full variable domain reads GAGVSQSPRYKVAKRGQDVALRCDPISGHVSLFWYQQALGQGPEFLTYFQNEAQLDKSGLPSDRFFAERPEGSVSTLKIQRTQQEDSAVYLCASSLGQKSYEQYFGPGTRLTVT.

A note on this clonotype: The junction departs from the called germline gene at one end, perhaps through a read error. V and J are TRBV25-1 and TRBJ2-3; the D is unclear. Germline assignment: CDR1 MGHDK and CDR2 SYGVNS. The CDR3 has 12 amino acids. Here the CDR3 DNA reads TGCGCCAGCAATGCGGGCACAGATACGCAGTATTTT. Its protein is CASNAGTDTQYF. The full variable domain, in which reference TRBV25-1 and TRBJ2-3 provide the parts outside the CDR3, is EADIYQTPRYLVIGTGKKITLECSQTMGHDKMYWYQQDPGMELHLIHYSYGVNSTEKGDLSSESTVSRIRTEHFPLTLESARPSHTSQYLCASNAGTDTQYFGPGTRLTVL.

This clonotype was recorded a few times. This CDR3 is CASSRGEGRSSYEQYF. The CDR3 DNA follows: TGTGCCAGCAGCCGAGGAGAGGGCCGATCTAGCTACGAGCAGTACTTC. V gene TRBV9 combines with J gene TRBJ2-7; D possibly corresponds to TRBD2 (5 bases). Germline V gene data show CDR1 as SGDLS and CDR2 as YYNGEE. V lost 4 bases and J 3 bases, leaving 20 bases between the germline ends. The CDR3 contains 16 residues.

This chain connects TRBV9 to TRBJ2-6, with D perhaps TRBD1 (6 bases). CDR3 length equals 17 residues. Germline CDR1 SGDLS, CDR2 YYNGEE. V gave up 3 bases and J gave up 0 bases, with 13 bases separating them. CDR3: CASSAQGHSSGANVLTF. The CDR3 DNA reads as TGTGCCAGCAGCGCGCAGGGGCACAGCTCTGGGGCCAACGTCCTGACTTTC.

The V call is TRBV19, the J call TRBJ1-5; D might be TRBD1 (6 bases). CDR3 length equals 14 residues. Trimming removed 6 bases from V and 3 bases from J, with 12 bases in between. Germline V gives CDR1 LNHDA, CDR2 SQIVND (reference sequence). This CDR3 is CASRPRDNNQPQHF. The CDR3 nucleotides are TGTGCCAGTAGACCCCGGGACAACAATCAGCCCCAGCATTTT.

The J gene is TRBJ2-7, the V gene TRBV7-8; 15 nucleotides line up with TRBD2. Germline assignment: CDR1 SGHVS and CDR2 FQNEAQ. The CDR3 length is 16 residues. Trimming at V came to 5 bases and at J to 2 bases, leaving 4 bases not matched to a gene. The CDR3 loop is CASSQRTSGRAYEQYF. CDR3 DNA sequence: TGTGCCAGCAGCCAAAGGACTAGCGGGAGGGCCTACGAGCAGTACTTC.

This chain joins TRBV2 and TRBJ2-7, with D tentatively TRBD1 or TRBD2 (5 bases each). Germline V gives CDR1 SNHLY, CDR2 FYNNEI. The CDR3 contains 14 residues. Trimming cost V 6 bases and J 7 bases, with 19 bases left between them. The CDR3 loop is CASSPTGAWGEQYF. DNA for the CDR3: TGTGCCAGCAGCCCCACCGGGGCGTGGGGGGAGCAGTACTTC.

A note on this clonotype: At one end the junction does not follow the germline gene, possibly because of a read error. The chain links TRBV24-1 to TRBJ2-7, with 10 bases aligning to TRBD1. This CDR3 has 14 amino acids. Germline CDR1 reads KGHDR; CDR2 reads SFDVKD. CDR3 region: CASSRPGTGDEQYF. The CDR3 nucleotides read TGTGCCAGCAGTAGACCCGGGACAGGGGACGAGCAGTACTTC.

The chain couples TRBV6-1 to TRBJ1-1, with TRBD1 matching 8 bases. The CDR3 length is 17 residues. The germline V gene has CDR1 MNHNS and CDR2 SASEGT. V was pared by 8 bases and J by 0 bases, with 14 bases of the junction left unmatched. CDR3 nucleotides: TGTGCCAGCTCCTTGTTATTTACAGGGGGGATGAACACTGAAGCTTTCTTT. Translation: CASSLLFTGGMNTEAFF.

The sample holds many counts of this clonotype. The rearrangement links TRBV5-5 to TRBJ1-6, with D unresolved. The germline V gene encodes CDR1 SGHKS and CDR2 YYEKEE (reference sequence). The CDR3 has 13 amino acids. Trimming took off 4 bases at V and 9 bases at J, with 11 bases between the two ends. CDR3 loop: CASSMVGGSPLHF. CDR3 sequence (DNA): TGTGCCAGCAGCATGGTAGGAGGTTCACCCCTCCACTTT.